These 27 T cell receptor beta chains were all obtained from the same sample, sequenced in a study of tumor-infiltrating lymphocytes in localized non-small cell lung cancer (dated by TCRdb to about 2021). Libraries were prepared through the immunoSEQ multiplex PCR assay. This is the immuneACCESS table as TCRdb keeps it, with only in-frame sequences that have V and J called. A part of the clones is gone; compared with another copy, unresolved V genes explain less than half, and the rest is unexplained. A total of under 15,000 clones appear in this sample, 65% to 85% of them only once. Approximately 12% of the sample is in the top ten clones. The sample consisted of lung tumor tissue. The source is a human donor with non-small cell lung cancer.

The chain has TRBV19 and TRBJ2-1, with D perhaps TRBD2 (6 bases). The ends were cut back, 3 bases at V and 10 bases at J, with 7 bases in the middle. The CDR3 is 11 residues long. From germline, CDR1 is LNHDA and CDR2 SQIVND (reference sequence). CDR3 loop: CASSMGLEQFF. CDR3 coding DNA: TGTGCCAGTAGTATGGGACTCGAGCAGTTCTTC.

The rearrangement uses TRBV5-4 and TRBJ1-6; D is perhaps TRBD1 (5 bases). V was clipped by 4 bases and J by 9 bases, with 11 bases between them. CDR3 size: 13 residues. Per germline, CDR1 SGHNT and CDR2 YYREEE (reference sequence). CDR3: CASSPDRGSPLHF. CDR3 nucleotides: TGTGCCAGCAGCCCTGACAGAGGTTCACCCCTCCACTTT.

This rearrangement joins TRBV2 to TRBJ2-3, with D possibly TRBD1 on 5 matching bases. The CDR3 totals 14 residues. In germline, CDR1 is SNHLY, CDR2 FYNNEI. V dropped 4 bases and J dropped 5 bases, with 13 bases sitting between them. CDR3 nucleotide sequence: TGTGCCAGCAGTGTTACAGGCGGAGAAGATACGCAGTATTTT. As protein: CASSVTGGEDTQYF. The full variable domain, rest sourced from reference TRBV2 and TRBJ2-3, is EPEVTQTPSHQVTQMGQEVILRCVPISNHLYFYWYRQILGQKVEFLVSFYNNEISEKSEIFDDQFSVERPDGSNFTLKIRSTKLEDSAMYFCASSVTGGEDTQYFGPGTRLTVL.

The CDR3 DNA reads as TGTGCCAGCAGCCCGAGGTGGGATACGCAGTATTTT. It yields the protein CASSPRWDTQYF. The chain links TRBV7-2 to TRBJ2-3; no reliable D call. Trimming cost V 5 bases and J 6 bases, with 9 bases left between them. CDR3 length equals 12 residues. The germline gives CDR1 SGHTA, CDR2 FQGNSA.

This clone came up once. The V gene is TRBV7-6, the J gene TRBJ1-5; the match to TRBD1 covers 7 bases. Trimming removed 5 bases from V and 6 bases from J; junction bases left unmatched: 10. The CDR3 contains 15 residues. Germline values: CDR1 SGHVS, CDR2 FNYEAQ. Here the CDR3 DNA reads TGTGCCAGCAGCCAAACAGGGGTAGTCGGTCAGCCCCAGCATTTT. This codes for CASSQTGVVGQPQHF. The complete variable domain, with remaining parts taken from reference TRBV7-6 and TRBJ1-5, reads GAGVSQSPRYKVTKRGQDVALRCDPISGHVSLYWYRQALGQGPEFLTYFNYEAQQDKSGLPNDRFSAERPEGSISTLTIQRTEQRDSAMYRCASSQTGVVGQPQHFGDGTRLSIL.

This clone has a single count. The chain carries TRBV11-2 and TRBJ2-1; no firm D call. Germline V lookup: CDR1 SGHAT, CDR2 FQNNGV. This CDR3 contains 11 residues. Between the trimmed V and J ends, which lost 0 bases and 14 bases, there was a span of 8 bases. CDR3 DNA sequence: TGTGCCAGCAGCTTAGATGTGAGGAAGTTCTTC. Its protein product is CASSLDVRKFF.

The chain combines TRBV29-1 with TRBJ1-2; possibly TRBD1 for D (6 bases). V was pared by 4 bases and J by 4 bases, with 16 bases between. The CDR3 length is 14 residues. Per germline, CDR1 SQVTM and CDR2 ANQGSEA. The CDR3 reads CSVAGTPTSYGYTF. CDR3 DNA sequence: TGCAGCGTTGCCGGGACACCTACCTCCTATGGCTACACCTTC.

The gene calls are TRBV7-2 and TRBJ1-1; D not certain. The V gene's germline CDR1 is SGHTA and CDR2 FQGNSA. This CDR3 is built from 12 residues. V was cut by 1 base and J by 11 bases, with 11 bases left in between. CDR3 in DNA: TGTGCCAGCAGCTTAGAGTGGGTGAGGGCTTTCTTT. Its translation: CASSLEWVRAFF.

The V call is TRBV30, the J call TRBJ1-1; possibly TRBD1 for D (6 bases). The CDR3 loop spans 13 amino acids. With 1 base removed from V and 8 bases from J, the gap between germline ends came to 14 bases. The V gene's germline CDR1 is GTSNPN and CDR2 SVGIG (reference sequence). The CDR3 protein is CAWSALQGVEAFF. The CDR3 DNA is TGTGCCTGGAGTGCGTTACAGGGCGTCGAAGCTTTCTTT.

V is TRBV19 and J is TRBJ1-1; D is unresolved. The CDR3 has 11 amino acids. V was pared by 6 bases and J by 11 bases, with 13 bases between. Germline V gene lookup returns CDR1 LNHDA and CDR2 SQIVND (reference sequence). CDR3 nucleotide sequence: TGTGCCAGTAGACTCCAACGAATGGCTTTCTTT. Translated: CASRLQRMAFF.

V and J are TRBV7-8 and TRBJ1-2, with 7 bases fitting TRBD1. The CDR3 extends over 15 amino acids. V was pared by 0 bases and J by 7 bases, with 8 bases of the junction left unmatched. Germline V gives CDR1 SGHVS, CDR2 FQNEAQ. In DNA form, the CDR3 reads TGTGCCAGCAGCTTAGCGAGCGGACAGGCGGGTGGCTACACCTTC. Protein: CASSLASGQAGGYTF.

CDR3 nucleotides: TGTGCTAGTGGTTTGGGACCCCGGGGGACCTACAATGAGCAGTTCTTC. Residues: CASGLGPRGTYNEQFF. The chain combines TRBV12-5 with TRBJ2-1, with D maybe TRBD2 (6 bases). Germline V lookup: CDR1 LGHNT, CDR2 FRNRAP. The V end lost 1 base, the J end lost 2 bases, and 12 bases lay between the germline ends. CDR3 length equals 16 residues.

The V and J genes are TRBV6-6 and TRBJ1-4, with D hard to call. CDR3 length: 12 residues. Germline V CDR1 and CDR2: MNHNY, SVGAGI (reference sequence). V lost 7 bases to trimming and J lost 8 bases, with 11 bases between them. Here the CDR3 reads CASNREPEKLFF. The CDR3 coding sequence is TGTGCCAGCAATAGGGAACCGGAAAAACTGTTTTTT.

The chain employs TRBV7-9 and TRBJ1-4; possibly TRBD1 for D (5 bases). Germline CDR1 and CDR2: SEHNR and FQNEAQ (reference sequence). This CDR3 has 15 amino acids. Trimming removed 5 bases at V and 8 bases at J, with 18 bases between. The CDR3 DNA sequence: TGTGCCAGCAGCGAACTAGACAGCGAGGGCGAAAAACTGTTTTTT. It encodes CASSELDSEGEKLFF.

The chain has TRBV7-9 and TRBJ2-2; D gene uncertain. The CDR3 has 16 amino acids. The V gene's germline CDR1 is SEHNR and CDR2 FQNEAQ (reference sequence). Trimming removed 3 bases from V and 0 bases from J, with 11 bases in between. The chain's CDR3 is CASSFLPDSNTGELFF. CDR3 nucleotide sequence: TGTGCCAGCAGCTTCCTCCCCGACTCGAACACCGGGGAGCTGTTTTTT.

The V gene is TRBV5-1, the J gene TRBJ2-5; 8 bases agree with TRBD2. Germline-derived CDR1 and CDR2 are SGHRS and YFSETQ. The CDR3 consists of 18 residues. V was clipped by 4 bases and J by 5 bases; unmatched bases: 19. The CDR3 spells CASSPGVAGIPGGETQYF. For the CDR3, the DNA is TGCGCCAGCAGCCCTGGGGTAGCGGGGATACCGGGCGGTGAGACCCAGTACTTC. Using reference TRBV5-1 and TRBJ2-5 for the parts outside the CDR3, the full variable domain is KAGVTQTPRYLIKTRGQQVTLSCSPISGHRSVSWYQQTPGQGLQFLFEYFSETQRNKGNFPGRFSGRQFSNSRSEMNVSTLELGDSALYLCASSPGVAGIPGGETQYFGPGTRLLVL.

This rearrangement joins TRBV7-2 to TRBJ2-2, with 7 positions matching TRBD1. There are 16 residues in the CDR3. The germline V gene has CDR1 SGHTA and CDR2 FQGNSA. V was clipped by 5 bases and J by 1 base; unmatched bases: 7. CDR3 region: CASSAKTGWNTGELFF. CDR3 DNA sequence: TGTGCCAGCAGCGCTAAGACAGGGTGGAACACCGGGGAGCTGTTTTTT. Supplemented by reference TRBV7-2 and TRBJ2-2, the full variable domain reads GAGVSQSPSNKVTEKGKDVELRCDPISGHTALYWYRQSLGQGLEFLIYFQGNSAPDKSGLPSDRFSAERTGGSVSTLTIQRTQQEDSAVYLCASSAKTGWNTGELFFGEGSRLTVL.

This clone was seen only a few times. The chain couples TRBV7-2 to TRBJ1-4, with D perhaps TRBD1 (6 bases). From germline, CDR1 is SGHTA and CDR2 FQGNSA. The V end was cut by 0 bases, the J end by 4 bases, with 9 bases between. The CDR3 totals 15 residues. Here the CDR3 DNA reads TGTGCCAGCAGCTTAGCACAGGGTGATAATGAAAAACTGTTTTTT. Its protein product is CASSLAQGDNEKLFF.

The rearrangement links TRBV27 to TRBJ1-5; D gene unclear. Germline-derived CDR1 and CDR2 are MNHEY and SMNVEV (reference sequence). Between the trimmed V and J ends, which lost 3 bases and 5 bases, there was a span of 8 bases. The CDR3 has 13 amino acids. CDR3 DNA: TGTGCCAGCAGTTTGGAGGGATATCAGCCCCAGCATTTT. Encoded protein: CASSLEGYQPQHF.

The chain links TRBV14 to TRBJ1-2; possible D gene TRBD1, 6 bases. V lost 1 base, J lost 8 bases, and 14 bases lay in between. Per the germline V gene, CDR1 is SGHDN and CDR2 is FVKESK. CDR3 size: 14 residues. The CDR3 nucleotides are TGTGCCAGCAGCCAAGTTAACAGGGCATCGGGCTACACCTTC. Its protein product is CASSQVNRASGYTF.

The J gene is TRBJ2-2, the V gene TRBV11-2; no clear D. V lost 3 bases and J lost 0, with 14 bases in between. The CDR3 is 17 amino acids. CDR1 and CDR2 (germline): SGHAT, FQNNGV. CDR3 bases: TGTGCCAGCAGCTTTATCCCCAGCCAGCCGAACACCGGGGAGCTGTTTTTT. Translated: CASSFIPSQPNTGELFF. Together with reference TRBV11-2 and TRBJ2-2, the CDR3 gives the full variable domain: EAGVAQSPRYKIIEKRQSVAFWCNPISGHATLYWYQQILGQGPKLLIQFQNNGVVDDSQLPKDRFSAERLKGVDSTLKIQPAKLEDSAVYLCASSFIPSQPNTGELFFGEGSRLTVL.

V gene TRBV29-1 combines with J gene TRBJ1-1, with 7 bases lining up with TRBD1. V lost 7 bases, J lost 0 bases, and 8 bases stayed unmatched. CDR1 is SQVTM and CDR2 is ANQGSEA in the germline V gene. The CDR3 is made up of 14 amino acids. CDR3 nucleotides: TGCAGCGCTGAGACGGACAGGATGAACACTGAAGCTTTCTTT. It is translated as CSAETDRMNTEAFF.

The chain combines TRBV7-9 with TRBJ1-2; 10 nucleotides line up with TRBD1. With V trimmed by 5 bases and J by 3 bases, 9 bases remained unmatched. CDR1 and CDR2 (germline): SEHNR, FQNEAQ (reference sequence). The CDR3 contains 16 residues. The CDR3 DNA reads as TGTGCCAGCAGCCCCGGGACAGGGGTAGAATACTATGGCTACACCTTC. As protein: CASSPGTGVEYYGYTF.

The rearrangement links TRBV30 to TRBJ1-1; D gene uncertain. Germline lookup yields CDR1 GTSNPN and CDR2 SVGIG (reference sequence). V was pared by 4 bases and J by 2 bases, with 11 bases between. The CDR3 consists of 13 residues. This CDR3 is CAWTLQSNTEAFF. For the CDR3, the DNA is TGTGCCTGGACCTTGCAGTCAAACACTGAAGCTTTCTTT.

The V and J genes are TRBV7-8 and TRBJ2-3, with 7 bases matching TRBD2. J gave up 1 base and V 5 bases, and 9 bases lay outside the gene matches. The V gene's germline CDR1 is SGHVS and CDR2 FQNEAQ. The CDR3 is 16 residues long. The CDR3 coding sequence is TGTGCCAGCAGCCCCCAGACTAGCAGTGGCACAGATACGCAGTATTTT. This gives the protein CASSPQTSSGTDTQYF.

The chain carries TRBV5-6 and TRBJ1-4; TRBD1 matches 8 bases. J lost 3 bases, V lost 4 bases, and 8 bases had no gene match. The CDR3 sequence is 16 residues long. Per germline, CDR1 SGHDT and CDR2 YYEEEE. The CDR3 reads CASSRRPGQANEKLFF. The CDR3 coding sequence is TGTGCCAGCAGCCGACGTCCGGGACAGGCTAATGAAAAACTGTTTTTT. The variable domain in full, with the rest retrieved from reference TRBV5-6 and TRBJ1-4, is DAGVTQSPTHLIKTRGQQVTLRCSPKSGHDTVSWYQQALGQGPQFIFQYYEEEERQRGNFPDRFSGHQFPNYSSELNVNALLLGDSALYLCASSRRPGQANEKLFFGSGTQLSVL.

CDR3 region: CASSYSRVDSKDFHYGYTF. As DNA, the CDR3 is TGTGCCAGCAGTTATTCGAGAGTGGATTCCAAGGATTTCCACTATGGCTACACCTTC. This sequence joins TRBV6-9 and TRBJ1-2, with unresolved D. The germline V gene encodes CDR1 MNHGY and CDR2 SVAAGI. There are 19 residues in the CDR3. With 0 bases removed from V and 3 bases from J, the gap between germline ends came to 23 bases.